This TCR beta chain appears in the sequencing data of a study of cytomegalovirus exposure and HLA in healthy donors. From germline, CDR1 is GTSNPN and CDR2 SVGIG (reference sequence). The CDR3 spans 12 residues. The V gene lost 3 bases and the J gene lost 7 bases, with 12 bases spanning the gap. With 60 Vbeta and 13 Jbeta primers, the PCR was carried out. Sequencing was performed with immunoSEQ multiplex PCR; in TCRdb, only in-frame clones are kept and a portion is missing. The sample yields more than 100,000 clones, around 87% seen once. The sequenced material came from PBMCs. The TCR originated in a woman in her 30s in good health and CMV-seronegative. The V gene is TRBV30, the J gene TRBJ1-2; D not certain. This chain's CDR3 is CAWSPDSRGYTF. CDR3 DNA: TGTGCCTGGAGCCCGGACTCCCGTGGCTACACCTTC.